A selection of T cell receptor beta chains follows, all from one sample in a study of T cell responses to AZD1222 COVID-19 vaccine. Clones were read by immunoSEQ multiplex PCR, and TCRdb kept only the in-frame ones, dropping some. Of some 130,000 clones listed, approximately 90% were seen once; the top ten hold 1.5% to 2%. This sample comprised peripheral blood, obtained on day 0 of AZD1222 vaccination. The receptors originated from an adult in good health. CDR3s include the opening cysteine and the closing phenylalanine or tryptophan. Each record gives: clone size, D gene, V gene, J gene, CDR3 protein, CDR3 DNA. The D gene is left open where the match is weak. Not every row has a clone size; where given, it reads once, few, many or a size class.

clone size: NA
D gene: TRBD1
V gene: TRBV5-1
J gene: TRBJ1-1
CDR3 protein: CASSVQGQGAGLGTEAFF
CDR3 DNA: TGCGCCAGCAGCGTCCAGGGACAGGGGGCTGGGTTGGGCACTGAAGCTTTCTTT

clone size: NA
D gene: NA
V gene: TRBV19
J gene: TRBJ1-4
CDR3 protein: CAGRIGEKLFF
CDR3 DNA: TGTGCCGGCAGGATCGGCGAAAAACTGTTTTTT

clone size: NA
D gene: NA
V gene: TRBV2
J gene: TRBJ2-2
CDR3 protein: CASSEGGSSLNTGELFF
CDR3 DNA: TGTGCCAGCAGTGAAGGTGGATCTAGCTTAAACACCGGGGAGCTGTTTTTT

clone size: once
D gene: NA
V gene: TRBV30
J gene: TRBJ2-5
CDR3 protein: CAWSPLKETQYF
CDR3 DNA: TGTGCCTGGAGCCCTCTTAAAGAGACCCAGTACTTC

clone size: NA
D gene: TRBD2
V gene: TRBV2
J gene: TRBJ2-7
CDR3 protein: CASRGTSGSYEQYF
CDR3 DNA: TGTGCCAGCAGGGGGACTAGCGGCTCCTACGAGCAGTACTTC

clone size: once
D gene: NA
V gene: TRBV6-4
J gene: TRBJ1-5
CDR3 protein: CASSEPPTVNQPQHF
CDR3 DNA: TGTGCCAGCAGTGAGCCCCCTACGGTTAATCAGCCCCAGCATTTT

clone size: NA
D gene: TRBD1
V gene: TRBV5-1
J gene: TRBJ2-7
CDR3 protein: CASSLDPQGATEQYF
CDR3 DNA: TGCGCCAGCAGCTTGGATCCTCAGGGGGCGACCGAGCAGTACTTC

clone size: NA
D gene: TRBD1
V gene: TRBV5-1
J gene: TRBJ1-4
CDR3 protein: CASSLQGIGEKLFF
CDR3 DNA: TGCGCCAGCAGCTTACAGGGGATAGGTGAAAAACTGTTTTTT

clone size: NA
D gene: TRBD1
V gene: TRBV28
J gene: TRBJ2-7
CDR3 protein: CASSIPGTGFFEQYF
CDR3 DNA: TGTGCCAGCAGTATCCCCGGGACAGGGTTCTTTGAGCAGTACTTC

clone size: NA
D gene: NA
V gene: TRBV6-2/TRBV6-3
J gene: TRBJ2-7
CDR3 protein: CASSNRVEQYF
CDR3 DNA: TGTGCCAGCAGTAACAGGGTGGAGCAGTACTTC

clone size: few
D gene: NA
V gene: TRBV4-1
J gene: TRBJ2-7
CDR3 protein: CASSQVATLSSYEQYF
CDR3 DNA: TGCGCCAGCAGCCAAGTCGCGACACTAAGCTCCTACGAGCAGTACTTC

clone size: NA
D gene: TRBD2
V gene: TRBV4-2
J gene: TRBJ2-5
CDR3 protein: CASSQLSSGEETQYF
CDR3 DNA: TGTGCCAGCAGCCAATTATCTAGCGGGGAAGAGACCCAGTACTTC

clone size: NA
D gene: NA
V gene: TRBV5-4
J gene: TRBJ1-1
CDR3 protein: CASSFYVFGTEAFF
CDR3 DNA: TGTGCCAGCAGCTTCTATGTTTTCGGGACTGAAGCTTTCTTT

clone size: NA
D gene: NA
V gene: TRBV7-9
J gene: TRBJ1-1
CDR3 protein: CASSLLDRNTEAFF
CDR3 DNA: TGTGCCAGCAGCCTCCTGGACAGGAACACTGAAGCTTTCTTT

clone size: NA
D gene: TRBD1
V gene: TRBV5-1
J gene: TRBJ1-6
CDR3 protein: CASSRTGQGMMNNSPLHF
CDR3 DNA: TGCGCCAGCAGCCGAACGGGACAGGGGATGATGAATAATTCACCCCTCCACTTT

clone size: NA
D gene: NA
V gene: TRBV7-2
J gene: TRBJ2-1
CDR3 protein: CASSLVGGDEQFF
CDR3 DNA: TGTGCCAGCAGCTTAGTAGGGGGAGATGAGCAGTTCTTC

clone size: NA
D gene: TRBD1
V gene: TRBV19
J gene: TRBJ1-2
CDR3 protein: CASSIVRDREAGYGYTF
CDR3 DNA: TGTGCCAGTAGTATAGTCCGGGACAGGGAGGCTGGGTATGGCTACACCTTC

clone size: once
D gene: NA
V gene: TRBV7-2
J gene: TRBJ1-5
CDR3 protein: CASSLNQGRSQPQHF
CDR3 DNA: TGTGCCAGCAGCTTAAACCAGGGGAGAAGTCAGCCCCAGCATTTT

clone size: NA
D gene: NA
V gene: TRBV7-2
J gene: TRBJ1-1
CDR3 protein: CASSSSWAASEAFF
CDR3 DNA: TGTGCCAGCAGCTCTTCTTGGGCAGCGAGTGAAGCTTTCTTT

clone size: NA
D gene: TRBD1
V gene: TRBV19
J gene: TRBJ1-6
CDR3 protein: CASSPWDRGEGSPLHF
CDR3 DNA: TGTGCCAGTAGCCCTTGGGACAGGGGAGAGGGTTCACCCCTCCACTTT

clone size: NA
D gene: TRBD2
V gene: TRBV5-1
J gene: TRBJ2-5
CDR3 protein: CASSPRVTSGRRETQYF
CDR3 DNA: TGCGCCAGCAGCCCCCGGGTAACTAGCGGGAGGCGGGAGACCCAGTACTTC

clone size: NA
D gene: NA
V gene: TRBV5-1
J gene: TRBJ1-1
CDR3 protein: CASSLGKEAFF
CDR3 DNA: TGCGCCAGCAGCTTGGGAAAGGAAGCTTTCTTT

clone size: few
D gene: NA
V gene: TRBV7-2
J gene: TRBJ1-1
CDR3 protein: CASSFLTTNTEAFF
CDR3 DNA: TGTGCCAGCAGCTTTTTAACTACAAACACTGAAGCTTTCTTT

clone size: NA
D gene: NA
V gene: TRBV4-1
J gene: TRBJ2-7
CDR3 protein: CASSQVPASYEQYF
CDR3 DNA: TGCGCCAGCAGCCAAGTACCTGCTTCCTACGAGCAGTACTTC

clone size: NA
D gene: TRBD1
V gene: TRBV10-3
J gene: TRBJ1-3
CDR3 protein: CAISELKGAGGNTIYF
CDR3 DNA: TGTGCCATCAGTGAGTTGAAGGGGGCTGGCGGAAACACCATATATTTT

clone size: NA
D gene: NA
V gene: TRBV5-1
J gene: TRBJ1-2
CDR3 protein: CASSAGTYFYTF
CDR3 DNA: TGCGCCAGCAGCGCCGGGACATACTTCTACACCTTC

clone size: once
D gene: NA
V gene: TRBV9
J gene: TRBJ1-1
CDR3 protein: CASSVAQANTEAFF
CDR3 DNA: TGTGCCAGCAGCGTAGCACAGGCGAACACTGAAGCTTTCTTT

clone size: NA
D gene: NA
V gene: TRBV11-3
J gene: TRBJ2-2
CDR3 protein: CASSLGTWETTGELFF
CDR3 DNA: TGTGCCAGCAGCTTAGGCACGTGGGAGACCACCGGGGAGCTGTTTTTT

clone size: NA
D gene: NA
V gene: TRBV6-1
J gene: TRBJ1-5
CDR3 protein: CASSEVGGPQHF
CDR3 DNA: TGTGCCAGCAGTGAAGTGGGAGGCCCCCAGCATTTT

clone size: NA
D gene: NA
V gene: TRBV5-1
J gene: TRBJ1-1
CDR3 protein: CASSSVNPMNTEAFF
CDR3 DNA: TGCGCCAGCAGTTCGGTGAACCCCATGAACACTGAAGCTTTCTTT

clone size: NA
D gene: NA
V gene: TRBV5-6
J gene: TRBJ1-1
CDR3 protein: CASRMEGDSAEAFF
CDR3 DNA: TGTGCCAGCCGCATGGAGGGTGATAGCGCTGAAGCTTTCTTT

clone size: NA
D gene: NA
V gene: TRBV7-8
J gene: TRBJ1-5
CDR3 protein: CASSLAGTNQPQHF
CDR3 DNA: TGTGCCAGCAGCTTAGCAGGAACCAATCAGCCCCAGCATTTT

clone size: NA
D gene: TRBD1
V gene: TRBV5-1
J gene: TRBJ2-7
CDR3 protein: CASSLVPGTGGGYEQYF
CDR3 DNA: TGCGCCAGCAGCTTGGTCCCCGGGACAGGGGGCGGCTACGAGCAGTACTTC

clone size: NA
D gene: TRBD1
V gene: TRBV7-3
J gene: TRBJ1-3
CDR3 protein: CASSSYPDRGMDTIYF
CDR3 DNA: TGTGCCAGCAGCTCCTACCCGGACAGGGGTATGGACACCATATATTTT

clone size: NA
D gene: TRBD1
V gene: TRBV27
J gene: TRBJ1-6
CDR3 protein: CASRGGGGNYSPLHF
CDR3 DNA: TGTGCCAGCAGAGGGGGCGGGGGGAATTATTCACCCCTCCACTTT

clone size: NA
D gene: NA
V gene: TRBV5-4
J gene: TRBJ1-2
CDR3 protein: CASSFSLDSYGYTF
CDR3 DNA: NA

clone size: NA
D gene: NA
V gene: TRBV3-1/TRBV3-2
J gene: TRBJ1-6
CDR3 protein: CASSQGYLRDNSPLHF
CDR3 DNA: TGTGCCAGCAGCCAGGGGTATCTCAGGGATAATTCACCCCTCCACTTT

clone size: NA
D gene: NA
V gene: TRBV19
J gene: TRBJ1-2
CDR3 protein: CASNDGGYTF
CDR3 DNA: TGTGCCAGTAACGATGGAGGCTACACCTTC